This T cell receptor (beta chain) was observed in a study of identical twins. The study, taken as a whole, reports: The same donors were not followed; conclusions instead depended on cross-sectional statistical analysis.

TCRdb re-called the 5' RACE reads with MiXCR, one entry per CDR3 protein. The table has approximately 190,000 distinct CDR3 sequences, 15% seen once. V gave up 2 bases and J gave up 7 bases; unmatched junction bases: 5. The CDR3 is made up of 15 amino acids. Germline CDR1 reads SGDLS; CDR2 reads YYNGEE. This clonotype has only a few counts. Its specificity is unknown. These data were also reused for a study on T cells expressing NK-cell markers. That paper notes: Sorted CD3+CD56+NKG2C+, CD3+CD56+NKG2C- and CD3+CD56-NKG2C+ T-cell subsets were beta-chain profiled. Whether expanded NKG2C-expressing T cell clones recognize HCMV is unknown.

The material sequenced was CD8+ T cells sorted from blood. The sequence was obtained from a woman aged 18-29 years in good health. The V call is TRBV9, the J call TRBJ2-1; 11 nucleotides match TRBD2. CDR3 in DNA: TGTGCCAGCAGCGTTCTAGCGGGGGGCTGGAATGAGCAGTTCTTC. This encodes CASSVLAGGWNEQFF.